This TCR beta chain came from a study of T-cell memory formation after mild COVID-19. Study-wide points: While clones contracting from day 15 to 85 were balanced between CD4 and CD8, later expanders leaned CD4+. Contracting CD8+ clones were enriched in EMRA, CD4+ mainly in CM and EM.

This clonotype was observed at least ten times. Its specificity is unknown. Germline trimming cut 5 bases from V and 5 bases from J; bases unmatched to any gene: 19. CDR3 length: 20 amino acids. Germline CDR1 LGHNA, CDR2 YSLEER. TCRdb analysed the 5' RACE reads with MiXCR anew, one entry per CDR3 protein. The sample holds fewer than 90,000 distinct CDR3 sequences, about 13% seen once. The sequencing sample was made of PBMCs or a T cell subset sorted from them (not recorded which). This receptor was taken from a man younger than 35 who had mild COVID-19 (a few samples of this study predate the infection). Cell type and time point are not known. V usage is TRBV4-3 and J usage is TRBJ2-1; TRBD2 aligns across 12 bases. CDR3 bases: TGCGCCAGCAGCAGAGGACTAGCGGGAAGCCCCCCGAACCCTGACAATGAGCAGTTCTTC. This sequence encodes CASSRGLAGSPPNPDNEQFF.